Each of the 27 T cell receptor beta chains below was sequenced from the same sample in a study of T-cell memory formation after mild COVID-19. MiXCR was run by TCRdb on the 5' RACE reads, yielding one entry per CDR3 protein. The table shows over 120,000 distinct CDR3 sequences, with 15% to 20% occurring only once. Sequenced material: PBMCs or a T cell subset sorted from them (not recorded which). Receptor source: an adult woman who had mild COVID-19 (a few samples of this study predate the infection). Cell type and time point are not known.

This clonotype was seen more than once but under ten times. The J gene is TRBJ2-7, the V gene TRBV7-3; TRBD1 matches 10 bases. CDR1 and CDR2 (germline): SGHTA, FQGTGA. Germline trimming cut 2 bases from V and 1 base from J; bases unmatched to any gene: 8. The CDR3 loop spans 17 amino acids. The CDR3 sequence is CASSLRAGTGVSYEQYF. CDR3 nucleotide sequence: TGTGCCAGCAGCTTACGAGCCGGGACAGGGGTTTCCTACGAGCAGTACTTC.

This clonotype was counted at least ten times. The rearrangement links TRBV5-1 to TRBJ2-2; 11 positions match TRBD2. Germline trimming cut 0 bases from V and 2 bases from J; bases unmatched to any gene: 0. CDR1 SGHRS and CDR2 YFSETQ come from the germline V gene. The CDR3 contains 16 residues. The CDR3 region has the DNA TGCGCCAGCAGCTTGGGACTAGCGGGAAACACCGGGGAGCTGTTTTTT. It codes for CASSLGLAGNTGELFF.

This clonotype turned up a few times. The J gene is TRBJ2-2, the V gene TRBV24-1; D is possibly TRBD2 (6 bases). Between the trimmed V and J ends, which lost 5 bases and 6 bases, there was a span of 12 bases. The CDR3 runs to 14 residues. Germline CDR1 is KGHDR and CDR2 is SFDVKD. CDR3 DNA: TGTGCCACCAGTGGTTATAGCGGCCCCGGGGAGCTGTTTTTT. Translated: CATSGYSGPGELFF.

This chain's CDR3 is CASSLLLDGYTF. The CDR3 DNA sequence: TGTGCCAGCAGCTTACTCCTGGATGGCTACACCTTC. The rearrangement uses TRBV7-8 and TRBJ1-2; no clear D. The germline V and J ends were trimmed by 2 bases and 6 bases, with 7 bases remaining between them. CDR3 length equals 12 residues. Germline CDR1 is SGHVS and CDR2 is FQNEAQ.

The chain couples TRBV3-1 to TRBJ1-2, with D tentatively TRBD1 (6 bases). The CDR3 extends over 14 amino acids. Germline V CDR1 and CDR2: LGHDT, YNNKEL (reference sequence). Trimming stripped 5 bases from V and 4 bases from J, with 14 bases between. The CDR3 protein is CASSTRGTPYGYTF. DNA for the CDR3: TGTGCCAGCAGCACCAGGGGAACGCCCTATGGCTACACCTTC. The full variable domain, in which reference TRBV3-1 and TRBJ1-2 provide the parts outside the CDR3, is DTAVSQTPKYLVTQMGNDKSIKCEQNLGHDTMYWYKQDSKKFLKIMFSYNNKELIINETVPNRFSPKSPDKAHLNLHINSLELGDSAVYFCASSTRGTPYGYTFGSGTRLTVV.

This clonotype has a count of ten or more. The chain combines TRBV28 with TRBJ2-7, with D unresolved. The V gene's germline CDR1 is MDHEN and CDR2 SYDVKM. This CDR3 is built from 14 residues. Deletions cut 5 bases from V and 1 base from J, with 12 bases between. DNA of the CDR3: TGTGCCAGCAGTGGCTGGACGGTTTCCTACGAGCAGTACTTC. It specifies CASSGWTVSYEQYF.

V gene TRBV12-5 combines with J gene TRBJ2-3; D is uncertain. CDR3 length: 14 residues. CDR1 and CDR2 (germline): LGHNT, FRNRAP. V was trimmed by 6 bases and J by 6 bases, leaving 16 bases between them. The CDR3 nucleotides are TGTGCTAGTGGGGTGGGTACCGTCGGGGATACGCAGTATTTT. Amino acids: CASGVGTVGDTQYF.

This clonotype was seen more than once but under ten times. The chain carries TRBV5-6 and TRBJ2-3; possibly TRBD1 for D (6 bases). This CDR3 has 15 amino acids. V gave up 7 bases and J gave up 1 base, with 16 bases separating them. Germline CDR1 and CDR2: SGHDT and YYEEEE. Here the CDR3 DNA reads TGTGCCAGCGGAGAATACAGGGTGGGCACAGATACGCAGTATTTT. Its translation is CASGEYRVGTDTQYF.

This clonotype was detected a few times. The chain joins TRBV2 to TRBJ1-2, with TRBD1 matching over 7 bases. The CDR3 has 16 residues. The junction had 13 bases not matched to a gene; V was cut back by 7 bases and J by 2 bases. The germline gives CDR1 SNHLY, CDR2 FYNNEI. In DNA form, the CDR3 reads TGTGCCAGCACCAAAGGGGGGACAGCTGGAAACTATGGCTACACCTTC. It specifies CASTKGGTAGNYGYTF.

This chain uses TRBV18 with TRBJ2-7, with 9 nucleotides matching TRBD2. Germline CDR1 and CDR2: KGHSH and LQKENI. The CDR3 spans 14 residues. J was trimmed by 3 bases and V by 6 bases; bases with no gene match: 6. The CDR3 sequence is CASSGLANGYEQYF. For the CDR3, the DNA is TGTGCCAGCTCCGGACTAGCGAACGGCTACGAGCAGTACTTC.

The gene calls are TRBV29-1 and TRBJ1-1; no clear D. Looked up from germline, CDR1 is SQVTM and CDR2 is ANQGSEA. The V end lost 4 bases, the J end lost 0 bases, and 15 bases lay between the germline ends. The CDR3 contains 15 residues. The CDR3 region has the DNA TGCAGCGTTGCCACCCTAACAGAGCTGAACACTGAAGCTTTCTTT. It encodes CSVATLTELNTEAFF.

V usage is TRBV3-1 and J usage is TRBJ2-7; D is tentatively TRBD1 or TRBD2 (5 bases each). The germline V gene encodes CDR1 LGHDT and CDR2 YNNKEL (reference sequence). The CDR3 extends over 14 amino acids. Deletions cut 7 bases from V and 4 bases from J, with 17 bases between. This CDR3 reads CASTGRNHPYEQYF. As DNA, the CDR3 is TGTGCCAGCACGGGGCGGAACCACCCTTACGAGCAGTACTTC.

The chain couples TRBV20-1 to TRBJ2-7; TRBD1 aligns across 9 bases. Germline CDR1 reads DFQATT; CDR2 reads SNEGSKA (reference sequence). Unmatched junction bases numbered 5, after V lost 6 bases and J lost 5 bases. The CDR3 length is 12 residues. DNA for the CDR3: TGCAGTGCCCAACAGGGGGCCCACGAGCAGTACTTC. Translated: CSAQQGAHEQYF.

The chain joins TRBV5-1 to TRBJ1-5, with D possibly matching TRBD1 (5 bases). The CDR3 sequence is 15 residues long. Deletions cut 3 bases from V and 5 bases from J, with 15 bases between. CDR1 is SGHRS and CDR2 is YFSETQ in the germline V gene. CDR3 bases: TGCGCCAGCAGCTCAGAGGGGTTGGGGGATCAGCCCCAGCATTTT. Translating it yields CASSSEGLGDQPQHF.

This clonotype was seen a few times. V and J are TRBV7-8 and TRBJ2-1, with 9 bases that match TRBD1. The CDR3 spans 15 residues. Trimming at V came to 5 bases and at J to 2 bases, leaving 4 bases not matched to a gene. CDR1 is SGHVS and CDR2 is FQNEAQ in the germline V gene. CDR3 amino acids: CASSPTGGPYNEQFF. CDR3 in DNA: TGTGCCAGCAGCCCGACAGGGGGGCCCTACAATGAGCAGTTCTTC.

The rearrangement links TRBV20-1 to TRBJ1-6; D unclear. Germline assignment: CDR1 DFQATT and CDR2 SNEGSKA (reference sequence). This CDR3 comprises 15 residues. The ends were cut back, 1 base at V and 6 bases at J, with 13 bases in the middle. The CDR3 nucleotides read TGCAGTGCTAGAGCCCTGGGGAGTGGTAATTCACCCCTCCACTTT. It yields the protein CSARALGSGNSPLHF.

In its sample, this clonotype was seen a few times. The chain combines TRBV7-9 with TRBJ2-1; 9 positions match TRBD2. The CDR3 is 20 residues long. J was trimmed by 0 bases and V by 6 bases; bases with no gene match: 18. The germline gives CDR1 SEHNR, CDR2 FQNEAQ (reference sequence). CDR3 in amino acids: CASRSSGVAGDLSSYNEQFF. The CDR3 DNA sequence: TGTGCCAGCAGATCGAGCGGGGTAGCGGGAGACCTGAGCTCCTACAATGAGCAGTTCTTC. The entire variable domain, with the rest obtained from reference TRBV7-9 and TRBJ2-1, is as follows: DTGVSQNPRHKITKRGQNVTFRCDPISEHNRLYWYRQTLGQGPEFLTYFQNEAQLEKSRLLSDRFSAERPKGSFSTLEIQRTEQGDSAMYLCASRSSGVAGDLSSYNEQFFGPGTRLTVL.

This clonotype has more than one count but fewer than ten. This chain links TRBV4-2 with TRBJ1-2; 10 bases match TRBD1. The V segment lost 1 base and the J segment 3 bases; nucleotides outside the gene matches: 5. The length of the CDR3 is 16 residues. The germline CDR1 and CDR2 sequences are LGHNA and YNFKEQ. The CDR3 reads CASSQVAGQGDYGYTF. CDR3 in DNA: TGTGCCAGCAGCCAAGTAGCCGGACAGGGGGACTATGGCTACACCTTC.

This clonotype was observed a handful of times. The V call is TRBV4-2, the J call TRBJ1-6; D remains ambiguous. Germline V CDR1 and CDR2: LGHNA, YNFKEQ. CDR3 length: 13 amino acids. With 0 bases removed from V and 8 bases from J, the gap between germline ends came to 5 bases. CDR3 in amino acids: CASSQDMDSPLHF. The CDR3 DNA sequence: TGTGCCAGCAGCCAAGATATGGATTCACCCCTCCACTTT.

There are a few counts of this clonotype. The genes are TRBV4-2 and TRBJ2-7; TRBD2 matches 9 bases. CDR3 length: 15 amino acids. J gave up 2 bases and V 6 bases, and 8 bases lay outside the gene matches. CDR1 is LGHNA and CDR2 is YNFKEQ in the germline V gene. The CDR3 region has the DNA TGTGCCAGCAGGGAAGTCGCGGGAGGGCCCTACGAGCAGTACTTC. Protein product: CASREVAGGPYEQYF.

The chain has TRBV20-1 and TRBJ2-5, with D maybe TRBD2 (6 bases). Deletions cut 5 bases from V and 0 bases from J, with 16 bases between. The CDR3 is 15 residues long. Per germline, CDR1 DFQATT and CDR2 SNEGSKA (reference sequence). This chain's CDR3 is CSAASRDWYQETQYF. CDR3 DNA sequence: TGCAGTGCTGCCTCCAGGGACTGGTACCAAGAGACCCAGTACTTC.

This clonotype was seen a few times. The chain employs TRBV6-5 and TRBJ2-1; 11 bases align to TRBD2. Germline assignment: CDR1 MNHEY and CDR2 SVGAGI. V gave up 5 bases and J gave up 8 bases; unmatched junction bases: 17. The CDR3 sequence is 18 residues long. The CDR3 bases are TGTGCCAGCAGTGAAACAGGGGGTCTACTAGCGGGAGCCCATGAGCAGTTCTTC. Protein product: CASSETGGLLAGAHEQFF.

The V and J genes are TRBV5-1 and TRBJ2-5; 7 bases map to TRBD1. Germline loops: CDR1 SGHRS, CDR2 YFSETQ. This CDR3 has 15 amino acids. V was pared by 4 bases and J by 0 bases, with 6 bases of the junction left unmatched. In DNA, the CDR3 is TGCGCCAGCAGCCATGGGACAGTTAACCAAGAGACCCAGTACTTC. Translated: CASSHGTVNQETQYF.

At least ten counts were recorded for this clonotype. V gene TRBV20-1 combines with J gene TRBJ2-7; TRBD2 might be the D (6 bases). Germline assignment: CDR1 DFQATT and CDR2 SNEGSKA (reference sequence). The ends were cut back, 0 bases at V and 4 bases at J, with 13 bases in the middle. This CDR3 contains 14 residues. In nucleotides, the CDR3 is TGCAGTGCTAGAGAGGTAGCGGATCAATACGAGCAGTACTTC. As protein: CSAREVADQYEQYF.

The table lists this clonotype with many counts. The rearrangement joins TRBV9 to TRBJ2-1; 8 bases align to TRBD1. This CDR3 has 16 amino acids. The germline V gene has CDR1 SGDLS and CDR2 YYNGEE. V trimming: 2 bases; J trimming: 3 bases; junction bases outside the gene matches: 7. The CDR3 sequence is CASSVRGDRNYNEQFF. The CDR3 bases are TGTGCCAGCAGCGTGAGGGGGGACAGGAACTACAATGAGCAGTTCTTC.

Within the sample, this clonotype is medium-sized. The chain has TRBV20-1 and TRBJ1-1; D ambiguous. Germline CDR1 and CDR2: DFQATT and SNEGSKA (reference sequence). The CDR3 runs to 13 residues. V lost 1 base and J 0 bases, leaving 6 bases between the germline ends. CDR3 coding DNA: TGCAGTGCTAGAGCTGGACTGAACACTGAAGCTTTCTTT. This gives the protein CSARAGLNTEAFF.

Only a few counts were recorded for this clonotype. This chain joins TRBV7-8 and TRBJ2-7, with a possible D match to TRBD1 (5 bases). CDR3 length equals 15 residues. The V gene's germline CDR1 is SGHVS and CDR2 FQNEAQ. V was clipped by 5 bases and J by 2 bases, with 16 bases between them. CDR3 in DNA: TGTGCCAGCAGCCTGGGTACAGGTGGCGCCTACGAGCAGTACTTC. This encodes CASSLGTGGAYEQYF.